In this sample, the clone carrying this T cell receptor beta chain turned up once. This sample was taken from a study of blood T cell repertoires in COVID-19. This CDR3 is built from 13 residues. Per the germline V gene, CDR1 is SEHNR and CDR2 is FQNEAQ (reference sequence). V lost 3 bases, J lost 13 bases, and 9 bases stayed unmatched. Repertoires were generated with immunoSEQ multiplex PCR, while TCRdb's copy carries only in-frame clones and drops some. The sample carries around 190,000 clones, around 90% recorded once. This chain uses TRBV7-9 with TRBJ2-1, with 7 bases identical to TRBD1. Sequencing input: peripheral blood. The origin of this receptor is a human donor in a cohort sampled during active COVID-19. For the CDR3, the DNA is TGTGCCAGCAGCTTCGATACGACAGGGCCCCAGTTCTTC. Translation gives CASSFDTTGPQFF.